The clone carrying this T cell receptor beta chain appeared many times. No antigen is known for it. V gave up 0 bases and J gave up 3 bases; unmatched junction bases: 3. The germline V gene has CDR1 SGHRS and CDR2 YFSETQ. This CDR3 comprises 14 residues. This specimen belongs to a study of naive and memory T cell subsets. Study results and limitations: Reportedly, tuberculin skin test sites gave far more TCRs than other biopsies.

Regarding treatment: skin biopsy from PPD injection site in Mantoux-positive individual. Input was about 1 to 1,100 ng of DNase-treated total RNA without cell sorting. Blood and skin TCR RNA was reverse transcribed with alpha and beta constant primers. The SP2 primer and nested alpha and beta constant region primers amplified ligated cDNA in four rounds. In TCRdb, the UMI-ligation and nested PCR reads were re-called with MiXCR into one record per CDR3 protein. The sample has 17,000 or so distinct CDR3 sequences; approximately 9.7% are singletons. The starting material was skin, obtained from a tuberculin skin test site. The chain recombines TRBV5-1 with TRBJ2-7; 7 bases agree with TRBD1. This clonotype originated in an adult in good health. The CDR3 bases are TGCGCCAGCAGCTTGGACCCAGGGGGCTACGAGCAGTACTTC. Encoded protein: CASSLDPGGYEQYF.